This section outlines one TCR beta chain sequence together with its context. Its antigen is not identified. TCRdb's copy holds only in-frame clones and misses some; the assay was immunoSEQ multiplex PCR. This table holds about 97,000 clones, 80% found once. V was pared by 8 bases and J by 4 bases, with 12 bases between. This CDR3 comprises 11 residues. CDR1 and CDR2 from the germline V gene are DFQATT and SNEGSKA (reference sequence). This specimen belongs to a study of Ad26.COV2.S vaccination and SARS-CoV-2 variants. Broader study findings: CD8+ and CD4+ T cells specific for spike reportedly responded with substantial breadth after vaccination.

This TCR was recovered from a human donor who had recovered from COVID-19. Material: peripheral blood, obtained after recovery from COVID-19. This rearrangement joins TRBV20-1 to TRBJ2-7; D possibly corresponds to TRBD1 (6 bases). The CDR3 DNA sequence: TGCAGTTTATCAGGGGAATACGAGCAGTACTTC. Translated, it gives CSLSGEYEQYF.